The 12 T cell receptor beta chains reported below all come from one sample, sequenced in a study of T cell responses to AZD1222 COVID-19 vaccine. Sequencing was performed with immunoSEQ multiplex PCR; in TCRdb, only in-frame clones are kept and a portion is missing. This table has 100,000 to 150,000 clones, about 88% appearing once. Sequencing used peripheral blood, obtained on day 0 of AZD1222 vaccination. These TCRs come from an adult in good health.

The chain recombines TRBV6-4 with TRBJ1-6, with D maybe TRBD1 (6 bases). The V end lost 6 bases, the J end lost 8 bases, and 14 bases lay between the germline ends. Germline assignment: CDR1 MRHNA and CDR2 SNTAGT. CDR3 length equals 14 residues. As DNA, the CDR3 is TGTGCCAGCAGACTCACAGGGTCCGATTCACCCCTCCACTTT. Translating it yields CASRLTGSDSPLHF.

The chain joins TRBV4-3 to TRBJ2-7; TRBD2 aligns across 14 bases. The CDR3 extends over 17 amino acids. Germline CDR1 reads LGHNA; CDR2 reads YSLEER. Trimming took 4 bases from V and 2 from J; bases not matched to a gene: 7. The CDR3 is CASSRNTGLAGAYEQYF. Here the CDR3 DNA reads TGCGCCAGCAGCCGCAATACGGGACTAGCGGGGGCCTACGAGCAGTACTTC.

The count of this clone is one. This rearrangement joins TRBV30 to TRBJ2-2; D possibly corresponds to TRBD1 (6 bases). CDR3 length: 17 residues. V was trimmed by 0 bases and J by 4 bases, leaving 18 bases between them. The germline V gene has CDR1 GTSNPN and CDR2 SVGIG (reference sequence). CDR3 nucleotides: TGTGCCTGGAGTGTATCGACAACAGGGTTAACCACCGGGGAGCTGTTTTTT. Protein sequence: CAWSVSTTGLTTGELFF.

The genes are TRBV6-6 and TRBJ1-5, with 8 bases aligning to TRBD1. The length of the CDR3 is 13 residues. Germline loops: CDR1 MNHNY, CDR2 SVGAGI (reference sequence). V was pared by 7 bases and J by 6 bases, with 5 bases of the junction left unmatched. CDR3 nucleotide sequence: TGTGCCAGCACCACGGACAGGGTTCAGCCCCAGCATTTT. Amino acid sequence: CASTTDRVQPQHF.

This rearrangement joins TRBV18 to TRBJ2-5; TRBD1 matches at 7 bases. This CDR3 is built from 15 residues. With 3 bases clipped from V and 4 bases from J, the junction kept 8 bases outside the gene matches. Germline V lookup: CDR1 KGHSH, CDR2 LQKENI. The CDR3 sequence: CASSPEDRSRETQYF. The CDR3 bases are TGTGCCAGCTCACCTGAGGACAGGTCAAGAGAGACCCAGTACTTC.

J is TRBJ1-1 and V is TRBV6-5; the match to TRBD1 covers 7 bases. Trimming removed 6 bases from V and 4 bases from J; junction bases left unmatched: 8. This CDR3 spans 14 amino acids. Germline lookup yields CDR1 MNHEY and CDR2 SVGAGI. CDR3 sequence (DNA): TGTGCCAGCAGAAGGGACAGTCGAGGCACTGAAGCTTTCTTT. Its protein is CASRRDSRGTEAFF.

This rearrangement joins TRBV4-1 to TRBJ2-2; 10 positions match TRBD2. Germline V lookup: CDR1 MGHRA, CDR2 YSYEKL. Trimming removed 5 bases from V and 5 bases from J; junction bases left unmatched: 8. The CDR3 runs to 16 residues. CDR3 nucleotide sequence: TGCGCCAGCAGCGCTCGAAGCGGGGGGGAAACCGGGGAGCTGTTTTTT. Protein product: CASSARSGGETGELFF.

V usage is TRBV4-3 and J usage is TRBJ2-1, with 10 bases identical to TRBD2. The CDR3 loop spans 15 amino acids. Germline loops: CDR1 LGHNA, CDR2 YSLEER. With 0 bases clipped from V and 4 bases from J, the junction kept 0 bases outside the gene matches. The CDR3 loop reads CASSQEGLAYNEQFF. The DNA of the CDR3 is TGCGCCAGCAGCCAAGAGGGACTAGCGTACAATGAGCAGTTCTTC.

The J gene is TRBJ2-7, the V gene TRBV28; D gene unclear. V gave up 3 bases and J gave up 10 bases, with 10 bases separating them. This CDR3 spans 11 amino acids. Germline CDR1 and CDR2: MDHEN and SYDVKM. CDR3 amino acids: CASSFYLKQYF. CDR3 nucleotides: TGTGCCAGCAGTTTTTACCTGAAACAGTACTTC.

The V gene is TRBV15, the J gene TRBJ1-2; D ambiguous. This CDR3 contains 15 residues. Germline V gene sequence: CDR1 LNHNV, CDR2 YYDKDF (reference sequence). Trimming removed 3 bases from V and 3 bases from J, with 14 bases in between. The CDR3 nucleotides are TGTGCCACCAGCAGGGACTCCTCGGGGTACTATGGCTACACCTTC. It is translated as CATSRDSSGYYGYTF. Combining the CDR3 with reference TRBV15 and TRBJ1-2 gives the whole variable domain DAMVIQNPRYQVTQFGKPVTLSCSQTLNHNVMYWYQQKSSQAPKLLFHYYDKDFNNEADTPDNFQSRRPNTSFCFLDIRSPGLGDTAMYLCATSRDSSGYYGYTFGSGTRLTVV.

This clone was counted between two and nine times. The chain employs TRBV28 and TRBJ2-2; D is unclear. CDR1 is MDHEN and CDR2 is SYDVKM in the germline V gene. Trimming took off 8 bases at V and 0 bases at J, with 10 bases between the two ends. This CDR3 is built from 14 residues. The CDR3 region has the DNA TGTGCCAGCGATGGGCAGCCGAACACCGGGGAGCTGTTTTTT. Encoded protein: CASDGQPNTGELFF.

The chain couples TRBV5-1 to TRBJ2-2, with TRBD2 matching over 9 bases. After removal of 0 bases from V and 6 bases from J, the junction contained 6 bases not matched to a gene. CDR3 size: 16 residues. Looked up from germline, CDR1 is SGHRS and CDR2 is YFSETQ. CDR3 loop: CASSLVVAGDSGELFF. In nucleotides, the CDR3 is TGCGCCAGCAGCTTGGTGGTAGCGGGAGATTCCGGGGAGCTGTTTTTT.